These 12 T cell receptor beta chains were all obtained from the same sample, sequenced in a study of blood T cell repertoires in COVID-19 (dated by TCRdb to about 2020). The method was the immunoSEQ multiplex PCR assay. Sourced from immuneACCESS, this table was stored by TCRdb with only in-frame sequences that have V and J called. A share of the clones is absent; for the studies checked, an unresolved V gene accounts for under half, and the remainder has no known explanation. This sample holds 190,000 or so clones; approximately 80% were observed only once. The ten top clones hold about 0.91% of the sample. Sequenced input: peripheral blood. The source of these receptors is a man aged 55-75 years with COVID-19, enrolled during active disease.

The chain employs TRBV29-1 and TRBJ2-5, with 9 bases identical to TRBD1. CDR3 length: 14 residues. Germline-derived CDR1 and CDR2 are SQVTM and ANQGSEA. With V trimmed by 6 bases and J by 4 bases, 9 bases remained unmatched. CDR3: CSVQQGAFGETQYF. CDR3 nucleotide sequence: TGCAGCGTACAACAGGGGGCGTTTGGAGAGACCCAGTACTTC.

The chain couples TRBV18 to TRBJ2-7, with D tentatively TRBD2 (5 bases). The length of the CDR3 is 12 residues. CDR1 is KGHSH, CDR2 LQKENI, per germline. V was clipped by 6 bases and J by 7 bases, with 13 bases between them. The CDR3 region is CASSPSREEQYF. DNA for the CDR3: TGTGCCAGCTCCCCGTCGAGGGAAGAGCAGTACTTC.

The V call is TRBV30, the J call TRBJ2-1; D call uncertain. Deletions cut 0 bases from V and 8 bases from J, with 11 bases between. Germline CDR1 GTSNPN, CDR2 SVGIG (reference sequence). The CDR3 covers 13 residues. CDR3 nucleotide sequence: TGTGCCTGGAGTGTACTCTGGGCCGATGAGCAGTTCTTC. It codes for CAWSVLWADEQFF.

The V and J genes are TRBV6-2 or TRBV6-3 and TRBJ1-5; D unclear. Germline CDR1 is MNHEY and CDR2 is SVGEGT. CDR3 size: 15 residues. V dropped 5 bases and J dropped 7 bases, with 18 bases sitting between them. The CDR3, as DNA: TGTGCCAGCAGTCCATCCGGAGGGTTCGGACAGCCCCAGCATTTT. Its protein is CASSPSGGFGQPQHF.

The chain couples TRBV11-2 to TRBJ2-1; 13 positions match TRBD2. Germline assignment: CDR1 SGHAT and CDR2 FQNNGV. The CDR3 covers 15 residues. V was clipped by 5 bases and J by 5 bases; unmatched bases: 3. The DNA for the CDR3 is TGTGCCAGCAGCGCCGGGACTAGCGGGAACAATGAGCAGTTCTTC. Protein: CASSAGTSGNNEQFF.

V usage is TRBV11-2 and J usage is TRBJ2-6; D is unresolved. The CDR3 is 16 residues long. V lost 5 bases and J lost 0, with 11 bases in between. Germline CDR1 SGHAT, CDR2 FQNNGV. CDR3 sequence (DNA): TGTGCCAGCAGCCCTTACAGAGACTCTGGGGCCAACGTCCTGACTTTC. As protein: CASSPYRDSGANVLTF.

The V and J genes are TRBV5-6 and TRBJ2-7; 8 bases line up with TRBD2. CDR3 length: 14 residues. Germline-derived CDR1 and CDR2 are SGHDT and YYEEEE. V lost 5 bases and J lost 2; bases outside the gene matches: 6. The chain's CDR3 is CASRRTSGPYEQYF. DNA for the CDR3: TGTGCCAGCAGACGTACTAGCGGCCCCTACGAGCAGTACTTC.

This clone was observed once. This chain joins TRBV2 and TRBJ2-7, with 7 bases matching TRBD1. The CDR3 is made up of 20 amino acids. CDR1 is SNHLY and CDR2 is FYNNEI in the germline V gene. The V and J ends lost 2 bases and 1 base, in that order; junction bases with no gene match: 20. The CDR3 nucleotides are TGTGCCAGCAGTGAATTGGGGGACAGAAGATATTTACACATTTCCTACGAGCAGTACTTC. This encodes CASSELGDRRYLHISYEQYF. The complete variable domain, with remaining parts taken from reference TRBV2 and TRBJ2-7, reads EPEVTQTPSHQVTQMGQEVILRCVPISNHLYFYWYRQILGQKVEFLVSFYNNEISEKSEIFDDQFSVERPDGSNFTLKIRSTKLEDSAMYFCASSELGDRRYLHISYEQYFGPGTRLTVT.

CDR3 in amino acids: CASSPSRDREQYF. CDR3 nucleotides: TGCGCCAGCAGCCCGTCCCGGGACAGGGAGCAGTACTTC. This rearrangement joins TRBV5-1 to TRBJ2-7, with TRBD1 identical over 8 bases. In germline, CDR1 is SGHRS, CDR2 YFSETQ. This CDR3 is built from 13 residues. V shed 4 bases and J 7 bases; nucleotides not matched to a gene: 7. Full variable domain (remainder filled in from reference TRBV5-1 and TRBJ2-7): KAGVTQTPRYLIKTRGQQVTLSCSPISGHRSVSWYQQTPGQGLQFLFEYFSETQRNKGNFPGRFSGRQFSNSRSEMNVSTLELGDSALYLCASSPSRDREQYFGPGTRLTVT.

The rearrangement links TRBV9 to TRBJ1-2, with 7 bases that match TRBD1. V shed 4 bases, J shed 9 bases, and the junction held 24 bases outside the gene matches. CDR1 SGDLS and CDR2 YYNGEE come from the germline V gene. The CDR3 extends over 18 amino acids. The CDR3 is CASSPTIDRVLDIFRYTF. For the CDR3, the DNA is TGTGCCAGCAGCCCAACCATCGACAGGGTTTTAGACATTTTCCGCTACACCTTC. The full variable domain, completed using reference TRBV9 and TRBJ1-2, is DSGVTQTPKHLITATGQRVTLRCSPRSGDLSVYWYQQSLDQGLQFLIQYYNGEERAKGNILERFSAQQFPDLHSELNLSSLELGDSALYFCASSPTIDRVLDIFRYTFGSGTRLTVV.

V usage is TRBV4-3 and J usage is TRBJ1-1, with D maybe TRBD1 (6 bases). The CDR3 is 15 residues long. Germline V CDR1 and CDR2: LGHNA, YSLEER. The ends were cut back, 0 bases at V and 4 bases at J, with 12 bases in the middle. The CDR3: CASSQDFGQPTEAFF. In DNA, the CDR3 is TGCGCCAGCAGCCAAGATTTCGGACAGCCCACTGAAGCTTTCTTT.

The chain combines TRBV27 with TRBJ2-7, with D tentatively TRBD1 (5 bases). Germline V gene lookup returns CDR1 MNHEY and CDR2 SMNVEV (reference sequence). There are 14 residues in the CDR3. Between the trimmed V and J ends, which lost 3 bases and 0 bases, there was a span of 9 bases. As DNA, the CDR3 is TGTGCCAGCAGTTTCCAGGGATCCTCCTACGAGCAGTACTTC. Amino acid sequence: CASSFQGSSYEQYF.